Listed here is a single TCR beta chain. No antigen is known for it. This sample was included in a study of CD8+ T cells in alopecia areata. Study overall: Tofacitinib administration to treated patients was oral, at 5 to 10 mg twice daily. General study results and limits: Scalp clonality and expanded CD8+ clones among the top 100 showed significant decreases with tofacitinib. A large proportion of expanded lesional clones were detected persisting in scalp and blood during tofacitinib. Researchers report lesional scalp, most notably alopecia totalis/universalis, outstripped normal scalp in clonality.

Treatment noted: oral pan-JAK inhibitor, 5-10 mg twice daily. CDR3 length: 14 residues. Germline V CDR1 and CDR2: SNHLY, FYNNEI. V shed 7 bases and J shed 6 bases, with 16 bases lying between them. RNA extraction was followed by reverse transcription into cDNA, which acted as the sequencing template. Profiling relied on immunoSEQ multiplex PCR, and the TCRdb table lists in-frame clones only, not all of them. The data show about 160,000 clones, roughly two thirds seen once. The J gene is TRBJ2-1, the V gene TRBV2; maybe TRBD1 (5 bases). This TCR was recovered from a human donor with alopecia areata. This specimen consisted of CD4+ T cells sorted from blood, obtained at week 4, from a patient treated with tofacitinib. The CDR3 region is CASKIRGSFNEQFF. The CDR3 nucleotides are TGTGCCAGCAAAATAAGGGGCTCGTTCAATGAGCAGTTCTTC.